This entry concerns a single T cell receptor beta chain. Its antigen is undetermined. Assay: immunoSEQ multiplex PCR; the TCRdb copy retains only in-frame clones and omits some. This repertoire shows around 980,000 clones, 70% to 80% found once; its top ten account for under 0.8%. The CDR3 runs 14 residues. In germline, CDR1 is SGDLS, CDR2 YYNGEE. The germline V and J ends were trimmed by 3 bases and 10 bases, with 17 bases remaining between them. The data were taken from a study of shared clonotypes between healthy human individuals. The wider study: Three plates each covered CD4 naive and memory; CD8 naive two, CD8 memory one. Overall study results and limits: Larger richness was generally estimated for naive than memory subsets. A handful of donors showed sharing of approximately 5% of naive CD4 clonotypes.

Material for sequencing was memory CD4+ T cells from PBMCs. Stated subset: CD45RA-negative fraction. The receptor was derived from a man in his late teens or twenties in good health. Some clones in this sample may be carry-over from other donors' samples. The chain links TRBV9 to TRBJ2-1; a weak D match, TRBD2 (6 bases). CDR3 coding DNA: TGTGCCAGCAGCGGCGCCCCGGACTACATCGAGCAGTTCTTC. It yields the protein CASSGAPDYIEQFF.